The 21 T cell receptor beta chains listed next were all sequenced from one sample in a study of spatial heterogeneity in lung cancer (dated by TCRdb to about 2019). Summary of the overall study and its limitations: The tumor nonsynonymous mutation count correlated with the number of expanded intratumoral alpha and beta TCRs.

These receptors have no known antigen. In the paper's terms, the time point label means: sample taken at primary tumor resection. The library was built by means of 5' RACE. The instrument was a NextSeq 500. The public reads were reanalyzed by TCRdb: fastp trimming at Q25, MiXCR alignment, in-frame beta chains only. All rows with the same CDR3 protein become a single entry with the most common DNA and genes. The sample table records about 20,000 distinct CDR3 sequences; roughly 15% of these occur just once. Jointly, the top ten make up roughly 30% of the sample. The starting material was lung tumor tissue, obtained at surgery. The receptors here all came from a female donor with early-stage non-small cell lung cancer.

This clonotype was seen only a few times. The chain joins TRBV9 to TRBJ2-2; D is perhaps TRBD2 (5 bases). This CDR3 region has 15 residues. Looked up from germline, CDR1 is SGDLS and CDR2 is YYNGEE. V dropped 3 bases and J dropped 4 bases, with 13 bases sitting between them. The CDR3 DNA sequence: TGTGCCAGCAGCGCGCGGACTCCTGGCACCGGGGAGCTGTTTTTT. It translates to CASSARTPGTGELFF.

This sequence joins TRBV7-2 and TRBJ2-5; possible D gene TRBD1, 6 bases. V was pared by 5 bases and J by 6 bases, with 16 bases between. This CDR3 is 14 amino acids long. Germline V lookup: CDR1 SGHTA, CDR2 FQGNSA. Here the CDR3 reads CASSERGFGKTQYF. The CDR3 DNA sequence: TGTGCCAGCAGCGAGAGGGGGTTCGGGAAGACCCAGTACTTC.

This sequence joins TRBV20-1 and TRBJ2-2; TRBD2 agrees at 14 bases. V shed 5 bases and J 6 bases; nucleotides not matched to a gene: 17. The CDR3 loop spans 19 amino acids. Germline V CDR1 and CDR2: DFQATT, SNEGSKA (reference sequence). The CDR3 is CSAPKRLGLAGEGSGELFF. The CDR3 nucleotides read TGCAGTGCTCCCAAGCGGCTGGGACTAGCGGGAGAAGGATCCGGGGAGCTGTTTTTT.

This clonotype was found a few times. The genes are TRBV3-1 and TRBJ2-1, with 8 bases aligning to TRBD2. V dropped 2 bases and J dropped 5; count of bases not matched to a gene: 8. The CDR3 is 16 residues long. Germline V CDR1 and CDR2: LGHDT, YNNKEL (reference sequence). This CDR3 reads CASSQPTGGPHNEQFF. Here the CDR3 DNA reads TGTGCCAGCAGCCAACCGACGGGAGGGCCCCACAATGAGCAGTTCTTC.

The sample holds many counts of this clonotype. The V call is TRBV28, the J call TRBJ2-7; D is tentatively TRBD1 or TRBD2 (5 bases each). V lost 6 bases, J lost 1 base, and 16 bases lay in between. CDR3 length: 15 amino acids. Germline V CDR1 and CDR2: MDHEN, SYDVKM. The CDR3 nucleotides read TGTGCCAGCAGCTACCCGGGGTCAGGGTCCTACGAGCAGTACTTC. Translated, it gives CASSYPGSGSYEQYF.

On this clonotype itself: A much bigger clone sits one base away, suggesting this may be a read error. This CDR3 is CAGSQGPSQVETQYF. The CDR3 DNA is TGCGCCGGCAGCCAAGGTCCTAGCCAGGTGGAGACCCAGTACTTC. The V and J genes are TRBV4-1 and TRBJ2-5; D is perhaps TRBD2 (5 bases). Per germline, CDR1 MGHRA and CDR2 YSYEKL. This CDR3 is built from 15 residues.

This clonotype was seen ten or more times. This chain links TRBV10-3 with TRBJ2-1; D is perhaps TRBD1 (6 bases). The germline V and J ends were trimmed by 4 bases and 6 bases, with 16 bases remaining between them. The CDR3 is made up of 15 amino acids. Germline V gives CDR1 ENHRY, CDR2 SYGVKD. The CDR3: CAISGLQGPANEQFF. The CDR3 DNA is TGTGCCATCAGTGGTTTACAGGGTCCGGCCAATGAGCAGTTCTTC.

The chain employs TRBV7-2 and TRBJ2-1, with D perhaps given as TRBD1 or TRBD2 (5 bases each). This CDR3 has 16 residues. The germline CDR1 and CDR2 sequences are SGHTA and FQGNSA. V lost 2 bases, J lost 9 bases, and 20 bases lay in between. The CDR3 nucleotides read TGTGCCAGCAGCTTAAATTCGGCACAGACTGGGGGTGAGCAGTTCTTC. It yields the protein CASSLNSAQTGGEQFF.

This clonotype has at least ten counts. This chain joins TRBV11-2 and TRBJ2-2, with 8 bases lining up with TRBD1. From germline, CDR1 is SGHAT and CDR2 FQNNGV. V dropped 4 bases and J dropped 0; count of bases not matched to a gene: 4. This CDR3 spans 16 amino acids. The CDR3 DNA reads TGTGCCAGCAGCTCCGAGACAGGGGCGAACACCGGGGAGCTGTTTTTT. Its translation: CASSSETGANTGELFF.

This clonotype has at least ten counts. CDR3 residues: CASSPRRLAGGAETQYF. The DNA for the CDR3 is TGTGCCAGCAGCCCGCGAAGACTAGCTGGGGGAGCGGAGACCCAGTACTTC. The gene calls are TRBV7-9 and TRBJ2-5; 7 nucleotides match TRBD2. The germline gives CDR1 SEHNR, CDR2 FQNEAQ (reference sequence). The CDR3 sequence is 17 residues long. Trimming cost V 5 bases and J 5 bases; bases outside gene matches: 17.

This clonotype came up a few times. This chain links TRBV29-1 with TRBJ2-1; 9 bases agree with TRBD2. The length of the CDR3 is 14 residues. Germline V lookup: CDR1 SQVTM, CDR2 ANQGSEA. V gave up 5 bases and J gave up 6 bases; unmatched junction bases: 8. This CDR3 reads CSVLAGVVGNEQFF. The CDR3 DNA follows: TGCAGCGTTTTAGCGGGAGTTGTGGGCAATGAGCAGTTCTTC.

This clonotype was counted ten times or more. The chain uses TRBV20-1 and TRBJ2-7, with D unresolved. Germline assignment: CDR1 DFQATT and CDR2 SNEGSKA (reference sequence). V dropped 6 bases and J dropped 3 bases, with 9 bases sitting between them. The CDR3 is 11 amino acids. CDR3 sequence: CSAQGGYEQYF. CDR3 DNA: TGCAGTGCCCAAGGCGGCTACGAGCAGTACTTC.

In this sample, this clonotype turned up a few times. The chain combines TRBV20-1 with TRBJ2-4; a possible D gene is TRBD2 (5 bases). The CDR3 is made up of 15 amino acids. V shed 6 bases and J shed 0 bases, with 15 bases lying between them. CDR1 is DFQATT, CDR2 SNEGSKA, per germline (reference sequence). The CDR3 DNA follows: TGCAGTGCGTCGGAGCGGAAATTAGCCAAAAACATTCAGTACTTC. This translates into CSASERKLAKNIQYF.

This clonotype was seen a handful of times. The V and J genes are TRBV2 and TRBJ2-5, with D hard to call. Trimming pared 8 bases from V and 0 bases from J, leaving 16 bases between. There are 15 residues in the CDR3. Germline assignment: CDR1 SNHLY and CDR2 FYNNEI. The CDR3, as DNA: TGTGCCAGCTCGTGGGCAGGATCGTACCAAGAGACCCAGTACTTC. Protein: CASSWAGSYQETQYF.

This clonotype turned up a few times. The V and J genes are TRBV23-1 and TRBJ2-7; 7 bases map to TRBD1. TRBV23-1 is identified as an open reading frame with a role that is uncertain. V was clipped by 6 bases and J by 0 bases; unmatched bases: 8. This CDR3 is built from 15 residues. CDR3 in DNA: TGCGCCAGCAGCCGGGACAGCAGTAGCTCCTACGAGCAGTACTTC. Its translation: CASSRDSSSSYEQYF.

The rearrangement uses TRBV3-1 and TRBJ2-7; D might be TRBD1 (6 bases). V was trimmed by 3 bases and J by 4 bases, leaving 13 bases between them. The CDR3 has 14 amino acids. Germline values: CDR1 LGHDT, CDR2 YNNKEL (reference sequence). CDR3 in amino acids: CASSHPGHRYEQYF. CDR3 coding DNA: TGTGCCAGCAGCCACCCGGGACACCGTTACGAGCAGTACTTC.

At least ten counts were recorded for this clonotype. The chain employs TRBV7-2 and TRBJ2-4; D gene unclear. V was shortened by 1 base and J by 2 bases, with 6 bases between the two germline ends. This CDR3 contains 14 residues. The germline V gene has CDR1 SGHTA and CDR2 FQGNSA. The CDR3 DNA is TGTGCCAGCAGCTTAGGGTTGTCCAAAAACATTCAGTACTTC. This gives the protein CASSLGLSKNIQYF. Using reference TRBV7-2 and TRBJ2-4 for the parts outside the CDR3, the full variable domain is GAGVSQSPSNKVTEKGKDVELRCDPISGHTALYWYRQSLGQGLEFLIYFQGNSAPDKSGLPSDRFSAERTGGSVSTLTIQRTQQEDSAVYLCASSLGLSKNIQYFGAGTRLSVL.

For this clonotype: A much larger clone differs by one base, so this may be a read error. This chain joins TRBV6-6 and TRBJ2-2; TRBD1 is a possible D gene (7 bases). The CDR3 consists of 13 residues. Germline V gene lookup returns CDR1 MNHNY and CDR2 SVGAGI (reference sequence). As DNA, the CDR3 is TGTGCCAGCAGTTCAGGGGGTGGCGGGAAGCTGTTTTTT. This sequence encodes CASSSGGGGKLFF.

Only a few counts were recorded for this clonotype. This chain connects TRBV28 to TRBJ2-1; possibly TRBD2 for D (6 bases). The V and J ends lost 2 bases and 7 bases respectively, with 15 bases between them. Germline loops: CDR1 MDHEN, CDR2 SYDVKM. The length of the CDR3 is 15 residues. CDR3 protein: CASSLGGNLKNEQFF. The CDR3 DNA is TGTGCCAGCAGTTTAGGAGGGAACTTAAAGAATGAGCAGTTCTTC.

This clonotype was seen more than once but under ten times. V gene TRBV11-2 combines with J gene TRBJ2-4; 8 nucleotides agree with TRBD1. The germline gives CDR1 SGHAT, CDR2 FQNNGV. The CDR3 runs 17 residues. V gave up 3 bases and J gave up 0 bases; unmatched junction bases: 7. The CDR3 spells CASSLDTGGRAKNIQYF. DNA of the CDR3: TGTGCCAGCAGCTTGGACACAGGGGGGCGAGCCAAAAACATTCAGTACTTC.

This clonotype was counted ten times or more. The V gene is TRBV20-1, the J gene TRBJ2-3; 7 nucleotides match TRBD2. Germline-derived CDR1 and CDR2 are DFQATT and SNEGSKA (reference sequence). This CDR3 is 15 amino acids long. The CDR3 DNA is TGCAGCCTCTCAAGCGCCGGACTAGGCACAGATACGCAGTATTTT. This sequence encodes CSLSSAGLGTDTQYF.